This entry describes one T cell receptor beta chain. Its specificity is unknown. TCRdb passed the 5' RACE reads through MiXCR, listing each CDR3 protein once. The repertoire includes roughly 180,000 distinct CDR3 sequences, around a tenth of them detected once, and approximately 3.8% sits in the top ten. This entry belongs to a study of T-cell memory formation after mild COVID-19. Findings and limits, study-wide: Later expanders leaned CD4+, whereas day 15 to 85 contracting clones were balanced CD4/CD8. Several responding clones turned up in pre-infection memory, indicating that cross-reactive memory may have taken part. CD4+ contracting clones lay mainly in CM and EM, CD8+ ones in EMRA.

CDR1 is LGHNA and CDR2 is YSLEER in the germline V gene. The CDR3 extends over 12 amino acids. V was shortened by 0 bases and J by 5 bases, with 2 bases between the two germline ends. This receptor was taken from a man between 18 and 35 years old who had mild COVID-19 (a few samples of this study predate the infection). Cell type and time point are not known. The rearrangement links TRBV4-3 to TRBJ1-3; the D is unclear. The specimen was PBMCs or a T cell subset sorted from them (not recorded which). CDR3 coding DNA: TGCGCCAGCAGCCAAGACCGAAACACCATATATTTT. Protein: CASSQDRNTIYF.